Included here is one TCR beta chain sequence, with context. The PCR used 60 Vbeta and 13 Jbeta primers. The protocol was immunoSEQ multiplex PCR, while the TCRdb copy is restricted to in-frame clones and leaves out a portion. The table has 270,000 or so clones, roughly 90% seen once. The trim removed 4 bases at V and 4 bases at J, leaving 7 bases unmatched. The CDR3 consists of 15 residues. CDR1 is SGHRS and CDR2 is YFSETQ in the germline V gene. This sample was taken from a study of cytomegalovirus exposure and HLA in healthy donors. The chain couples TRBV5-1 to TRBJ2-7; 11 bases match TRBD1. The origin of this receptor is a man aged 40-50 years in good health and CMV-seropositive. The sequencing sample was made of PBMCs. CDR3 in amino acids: CASSQRDRGKYEQYF. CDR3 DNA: TGCGCCAGCAGCCAACGGGACAGGGGGAAGTACGAGCAGTACTTC.